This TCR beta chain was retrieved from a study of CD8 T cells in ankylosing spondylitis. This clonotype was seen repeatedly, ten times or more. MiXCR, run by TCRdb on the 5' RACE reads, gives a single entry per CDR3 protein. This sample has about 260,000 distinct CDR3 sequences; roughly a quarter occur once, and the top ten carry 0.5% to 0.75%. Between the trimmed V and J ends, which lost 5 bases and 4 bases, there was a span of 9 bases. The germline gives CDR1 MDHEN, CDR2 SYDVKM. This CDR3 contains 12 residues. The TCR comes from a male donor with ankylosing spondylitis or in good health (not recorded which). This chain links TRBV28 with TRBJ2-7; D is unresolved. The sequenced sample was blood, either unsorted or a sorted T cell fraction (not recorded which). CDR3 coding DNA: TGTGCCAGCAGTGTCAGCCGGTACGAGCAGTACTTC. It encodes CASSVSRYEQYF.